This entry lists 17 T cell receptor delta chains sequenced from one sample in a study of gamma-delta chains in newborns, infants, children. TCRdb made new clone calls on the reads using CATT. Of 3,000 to 4,000 delta-chain clones listed, 50% to 55% are singletons. Material: blood. Receptors originate from a child who received the measles vaccine.

With respect to this clone: A much larger clone sits a single nucleotide away, making a read error possible. The V gene is TRDV3, the J gene TRDJ1; TRDD3 matches at 11 bases. The trim removed 5 bases at V and 0 bases at J, leaving 26 bases unmatched. Germline-derived CDR1 and CDR2 are TVYSNPD and GDNSRS (reference sequence). The CDR3 spans 21 residues. This chain's CDR3 is CARPPTVTYWGIVRYTDKLIF. Written as DNA, the CDR3 is TGTGCCCGTCCCCCTACCGTGACTTACTGGGGGATAGTTCGGTACACCGATAAACTCATCTTT.

In its sample, this clone is medium-sized. The rearrangement joins TRDV1 to TRDJ1; 9 nucleotides align to TRDD3. The CDR3 totals 19 residues. Germline CDR1 and CDR2: TSWWSYY and QGS. Trimming removed 1 base from V and 10 bases from J; junction bases left unmatched: 22. The CDR3 sequence is CALGEPSLDLPGIRGPLIF. CDR3 bases: TGTGCTCTTGGGGAACCCTCCCTGGACCTACCGGGGATACGAGGGCCACTCATCTTT.

This clone was detected a few times. Distinct nucleotide sequences in the sample also encode this CDR3. This chain joins TRDV2 and TRDJ2; 10 bases align to TRDD3. The CDR3 has 15 amino acids. From germline, CDR1 is GEAIGNYY and CDR2 EKD. The V gene end was trimmed by 0 bases and the J gene end by 4 bases; junction bases not matched to a gene: 1. This CDR3 is CACDTVGDTTAQLFF. CDR3 nucleotide sequence: TGTGCCTGTGACACCGTGGGGGATACGACAGCACAACTCTTCTTT.

By its share, this clone is large (0.1 to 1%). The rearrangement uses TRDV2 and TRDJ3; 10 nucleotides agree with TRDD3. The CDR3 has 18 amino acids. Looked up from germline, CDR1 is GEAIGNYY and CDR2 is EKD. Trimming cost V 2 bases and J 3 bases; bases outside gene matches: 6. CDR3 sequence: CACDILGDGHWDTRQMFF. The CDR3 bases are TGTGCCTGTGACATACTGGGGGATGGACACTGGGACACCCGACAGATGTTTTTC.

A remark on this clone: A read error may be the cause here, since a much bigger clone is one base away. The chain uses TRDV2 and TRDJ3, with 11 bases lining up with TRDD3. The CDR3 covers 19 residues. Germline V lookup: CDR1 GEAIGNYY, CDR2 EKD. The CDR3 region is CACVTVWGIRSWDTRQMFF. The CDR3 region has the DNA TGTGCCTGTGTCACCGTATGGGGGATACGCTCCTGGGACACCCGACAGATGTTTTTC.

As to this clone: A single base separates this from a much larger clone, so it may be a read error. The chain links TRAV29/DV5 to TRDJ1, with TRDD3 matching 11 bases. The V gene's germline CDR1 is NSMFDY and CDR2 ISSIKDK. This CDR3 region has 21 residues. The junction had 21 bases not matched to a gene; V was cut back by 2 bases and J by 0 bases. Written as DNA, the CDR3 is TGTGCAGCAAGAGTGAGGAACCTATGGGGGATACGCGTCACGTACACCGATAAACTCATCTTT. Translation: CAARVRNLWGIRVTYTDKLIF.

This clone appeared once. Possible read error: a much larger clone is one base away. This chain connects TRDV2 to TRDJ1; 13 bases align to TRDD3. The CDR3 is 21 amino acids. The V gene's germline CDR1 is GEAIGNYY and CDR2 EKD. Trimming removed 0 bases from V and 1 base from J; junction bases left unmatched: 16. The DNA of the CDR3 is TGTGCCTGTGACACCGTTACTGGGGGATACGCTCGGGCGGGTACCACCGATAAACTCATCTTT. It codes for CACDTVTGGYARAGTTDKLIF.

For this clone: A read error is possible here, since a much larger clone lies one base away. This CDR3 is also generated by other DNA sequences in the sample. In nucleotides, the CDR3 is TGTGCCTGTGACCGTCTATCGCCATTTGTCCGCGTCGCCCTAACTTCGGCCGGCCTCACCGATAAACTCATCTTT. Residues: CACDRLSPFVRVALTSAGLTDKLIF. This chain joins TRDV2 and TRDJ1, with D unresolved. The CDR3 has 25 residues. Trimming pared 3 bases from V and 1 base from J, leaving 44 bases between. Germline CDR1 reads GEAIGNYY; CDR2 reads EKD.

Details on this clone: Just one base apart from a much larger clone, this may be a read error. The sample carries other DNA sequences with the same CDR3. The chain is built from TRDV2 and TRDJ2; 11 bases are shared with TRDD3. The germline gives CDR1 GEAIGNYY, CDR2 EKD. This CDR3 region has 18 residues. CDR3 protein: CACDTVGGGYALTAQLFF. DNA of the CDR3: TGCGCCTGTGACACCGTGGGTGGGGGATACGCTTTGACAGCACAACTCTTCTTT.

As regards this clone: An end of the junction does not agree with germline; a read error may underlie this. The chain joins TRDV2 to TRDJ3; 10 nucleotides agree with TRDD3. Germline values: CDR1 GEAIGNYY, CDR2 EKD. CDR3 length: 18 amino acids. CDR3 loop: CACDSWGIDSWDTLQMFF. The CDR3 DNA follows: TGTGCCTGTGACTCCTGGGGGATAGACTCCTGGGACACCCTACAGATGTTTTTC.

V gene TRDV3 combines with J gene TRDJ1, with 8 bases identical to TRDD3. The CDR3 extends over 15 amino acids. V trimming: 2 bases; J trimming: 0 bases; junction bases outside the gene matches: 8. From germline, CDR1 is TVYSNPD and CDR2 GDNSRS (reference sequence). The CDR3 spells CAFDPGDKYTDKLIF. CDR3 DNA sequence: TGTGCCTTTGATCCGGGGGATAAGTACACCGATAAACTCATCTTT. The whole variable domain, remainder taken from reference TRDV3 and TRDJ1, is CDKVTQSSPDQTVASGSEVVLLCTYDTVYSNPDLFWYRIRPDYSFQFVFYGDNSRSEGADFTQGRFSVKHILTQKAFHLVISPVRTEDSATYYCAFDPGDKYTDKLIFGKGTRVTVEP.

In this sample, this clone turned up a few times. At the DNA level, this CDR3 is encoded by other sequences in the same sample as well. The chain combines TRDV2 with TRDJ1; D gene ambiguous. CDR3 length equals 18 residues. CDR1 and CDR2 (germline): GEAIGNYY, EKD. Deletions cut 0 bases from V and 0 bases from J, with 19 bases between. This CDR3 reads CACDTVQKLRPYTDKLIF. Written as DNA, the CDR3 is TGTGCCTGTGACACCGTACAAAAGTTGAGGCCGTACACCGATAAACTCATCTTT.

Relative to its sample, this clone is large. At the DNA level, this CDR3 is encoded by other sequences in the same sample as well. The chain recombines TRDV2 with TRDJ3; 11 bases are shared with TRDD3. The CDR3 covers 18 residues. The V segment lost 2 bases and the J segment 0 bases; nucleotides outside the gene matches: 2. Per germline, CDR1 GEAIGNYY and CDR2 EKD. Here the CDR3 DNA reads TGTGCCTGTGACAGTACTGGGGGATACTCCTGGGACACCCGACAGATGTTTTTC. As protein: CACDSTGGYSWDTRQMFF.

The gene calls are TRDV1 and TRDJ1, with 9 bases identical to TRDD3. The V gene end was trimmed by 0 bases and the J gene end by 10 bases; junction bases not matched to a gene: 15. This CDR3 contains 17 residues. From germline, CDR1 is TSWWSYY and CDR2 QGS. The CDR3 DNA follows: TGTGCTCTTGGGGAACTTCTTTTTGTACTGGGGATACGGATACTCATCTTT. Its protein product is CALGELLFVLGIRILIF.

By share, this clone ranks as large (0.1 to 1%). The V and J genes are TRDV3 and TRDJ1, with D hard to call. The CDR3 extends over 10 amino acids. Germline V lookup: CDR1 TVYSNPD, CDR2 GDNSRS (reference sequence). The V and J ends lost 3 bases and 11 bases respectively, with 13 bases between them. The CDR3 sequence is CALVDDSLIF. For the CDR3, the DNA is TGTGCCTTAGTGGACGATAGCCTCATCTTT.

This clone qualifies as large. In the same sample, other DNA sequences code for this CDR3. This chain links TRAV29/DV5 with TRDJ1, with D possibly matching TRDD3 (6 bases). CDR1 is NSMFDY, CDR2 ISSIKDK, per germline. V was pared by 4 bases and J by 0 bases, with 19 bases between. The CDR3 has 16 residues. Here the CDR3 DNA reads TGTGCAGCAGTCCTATTGGGTGGGGGCCACACCGATAAACTCATCTTT. This encodes CAAVLLGGGHTDKLIF. Supplemented by reference TRAV29/DV5 and TRDJ1, the full variable domain reads DQQVKQNSPSLSVQEGRISILNCDYTNSMFDYFLWYKKYPAEGPTFLISISSIKDKNEDGRFTVFLNKSAKHLSLHIVPSQPGDSAVYFCAAVLLGGGHTDKLIFGKGTRVTVEP.

With regard to this clone: A read error may produce the germline difference seen at one junction end. Other DNA sequences within the sample encode an identical CDR3. This chain joins TRDV2 and TRDJ1, with D unresolved. This CDR3 spans 18 amino acids. Germline loops: CDR1 GEAIGNYY, CDR2 EKD. CDR3 sequence reads: CACDTVQKLRPYTDKLIF. The CDR3 DNA follows: TGTGCCTGTGACACCGTACAAAAGTTGAGGCCGTACACCGATAAACTCATCTTC.